In its sample, the clone carrying this TCR beta chain was seen many times. These data originate in a study of T cells of healthy individuals. Germline V gives CDR1 LGHNA, CDR2 YNFKEQ. Trimming cost V 5 bases and J 0 bases; bases outside gene matches: 12. There are 17 residues in the CDR3. TCRdb ran MiXCR on the 5' RACE reads and lists one entry per CDR3 protein. The profile shows 95,000 to 100,000 distinct CDR3 sequences, 17% of them singletons. The receptor comes from a human donor in good health. The rearrangement uses TRBV4-2 and TRBJ2-7; 8 nucleotides agree with TRBD2. The CDR3 loop reads CASSAWNSGGSSYEQYF. The CDR3 region has the DNA TGTGCCAGCAGCGCCTGGAATTCGGGGGGGAGCTCCTACGAGCAGTACTTC.